What follows are 10 T cell receptor beta chains derived from one specimen sequenced in a study of T cells in Graves' hyperthyroidism and ophthalmopathy. Researchers took RNA transcripts and amplified the TCR beta CDR3 regions from them. During a first-round RT-PCR of the TCR CDR3, the HTBI primer set was used. Using its own MiXCR run on the multiplex PCR reads, TCRdb lists one record per CDR3 protein. There are over 650,000 distinct CDR3 sequences in the sample; 40% to 55% occur only once, and about 7% lies in the top ten. The sequencing input was peripheral blood or thyroid tissue (not recorded which). These receptor sequences come from an adult man with Graves' disease, either hyperthyroidism or ophthalmopathy (not recorded which).

The sample holds a few counts of this clonotype. The V gene is TRBV29-1, the J gene TRBJ1-4; D perhaps matches TRBD1 (6 bases). CDR3 length: 14 amino acids. Germline V gene data show CDR1 as SQVTM and CDR2 as ANQGSEA. V was cut by 6 bases and J by 4 bases, with 15 bases left in between. The CDR3 DNA reads as TGCAGCGTCCCCGTGGGGGGCTTTAATGAAAAACTGTTTTTT. Translated: CSVPVGGFNEKLFF.

This clonotype was observed at least ten times. The rearrangement joins TRBV9 to TRBJ1-4; tentative D call: TRBD1 (6 bases). The V end was cut by 0 bases, the J end by 6 bases, with 12 bases between. The CDR3 totals 15 residues. Per the germline V gene, CDR1 is SGDLS and CDR2 is YYNGEE. The CDR3 spells CASSVEAGEDEKLFF. The DNA for the CDR3 is TGTGCCAGCAGCGTAGAAGCAGGGGAGGATGAAAAACTGTTTTTT.

The rearrangement links TRBV6-5 to TRBJ2-7; D remains ambiguous. The V gene lost 1 base and the J gene lost 4 bases, with 14 bases spanning the gap. This CDR3 has 15 amino acids. CDR1 and CDR2 (germline): MNHEY, SVGAGI. The CDR3 reads CASSYYPGLGYEQYF. CDR3 nucleotides: TGTGCCAGCAGTTACTACCCAGGTCTCGGGTACGAGCAGTACTTC.

This clonotype has at least ten counts. The rearrangement uses TRBV24-1 and TRBJ2-5; D call uncertain. Germline V gene data show CDR1 as KGHDR and CDR2 as SFDVKD. CDR3 length equals 14 residues. The V end was cut by 3 bases, the J end by 5 bases, with 12 bases between. For the CDR3, the DNA is TGTGCCACCAGTGATCCGACCGGGCATGAGACCCAGTACTTC. Its protein product is CATSDPTGHETQYF.

The rearrangement links TRBV7-9 to TRBJ2-5; the D gene is possibly TRBD1 (5 bases). Germline values: CDR1 SEHNR, CDR2 FQNEAQ (reference sequence). Between the trimmed V and J ends, which lost 5 bases and 2 bases, there was a span of 12 bases. The CDR3 totals 14 residues. Written as DNA, the CDR3 is TGTGCCAGCAGCCCTGGACAACTACAAGAGACCCAGTACTTC. Protein product: CASSPGQLQETQYF.

The genes are TRBV6-1 and TRBJ1-1; 9 bases map to TRBD1. Trimming removed 4 bases from V and 8 bases from J; junction bases left unmatched: 11. This CDR3 has 15 amino acids. CDR1 is MNHNS, CDR2 SASEGT, per germline. In DNA, the CDR3 is TGTGCCAGCAGTGCTAGAGGACAGGGGACCGGAGAAGCTTTCTTT. Its translation is CASSARGQGTGEAFF.

This clonotype was counted at least ten times. This rearrangement joins TRBV2 to TRBJ1-2; possibly TRBD1 for D (6 bases). The CDR3 covers 12 residues. Germline CDR1 and CDR2: SNHLY and FYNNEI. V gave up 8 bases and J gave up 5 bases, with 12 bases separating them. CDR3 loop: CASQEQGYGYTF. The CDR3 DNA sequence: TGTGCCAGCCAAGAACAGGGATATGGCTACACCTTC.

The chain joins TRBV29-1 to TRBJ1-2; D gene uncertain. Germline lookup yields CDR1 SQVTM and CDR2 ANQGSEA. The CDR3 is made up of 9 amino acids. The V and J ends lost 8 bases and 6 bases respectively, with 7 bases between them. The DNA of the CDR3 is TGCAGCCAGGAAGATGGCTACACCTTC. This translates into CSQEDGYTF.

The chain combines TRBV24-1 with TRBJ2-2; the D gene is possibly TRBD2 (5 bases). V gave up 4 bases and J gave up 5 bases, with 7 bases separating them. The germline V gene has CDR1 KGHDR and CDR2 SFDVKD. This CDR3 has 13 residues. The CDR3 sequence is CATSEPGTGELFF. The CDR3 region has the DNA TGTGCCACCAGTGAACCGGGGACCGGGGAGCTGTTTTTT.

The sample holds many counts of this clonotype. The V and J genes are TRBV7-9 and TRBJ1-1, with 7 bases that match TRBD1. With V trimmed by 2 bases and J by 8 bases, 2 bases remained unmatched. Germline CDR1 and CDR2: SEHNR and FQNEAQ (reference sequence). This CDR3 is 12 amino acids long. CDR3: CASSLRDSEAFF. CDR3 nucleotide sequence: TGTGCCAGCAGCTTACGGGACAGCGAAGCTTTCTTT.